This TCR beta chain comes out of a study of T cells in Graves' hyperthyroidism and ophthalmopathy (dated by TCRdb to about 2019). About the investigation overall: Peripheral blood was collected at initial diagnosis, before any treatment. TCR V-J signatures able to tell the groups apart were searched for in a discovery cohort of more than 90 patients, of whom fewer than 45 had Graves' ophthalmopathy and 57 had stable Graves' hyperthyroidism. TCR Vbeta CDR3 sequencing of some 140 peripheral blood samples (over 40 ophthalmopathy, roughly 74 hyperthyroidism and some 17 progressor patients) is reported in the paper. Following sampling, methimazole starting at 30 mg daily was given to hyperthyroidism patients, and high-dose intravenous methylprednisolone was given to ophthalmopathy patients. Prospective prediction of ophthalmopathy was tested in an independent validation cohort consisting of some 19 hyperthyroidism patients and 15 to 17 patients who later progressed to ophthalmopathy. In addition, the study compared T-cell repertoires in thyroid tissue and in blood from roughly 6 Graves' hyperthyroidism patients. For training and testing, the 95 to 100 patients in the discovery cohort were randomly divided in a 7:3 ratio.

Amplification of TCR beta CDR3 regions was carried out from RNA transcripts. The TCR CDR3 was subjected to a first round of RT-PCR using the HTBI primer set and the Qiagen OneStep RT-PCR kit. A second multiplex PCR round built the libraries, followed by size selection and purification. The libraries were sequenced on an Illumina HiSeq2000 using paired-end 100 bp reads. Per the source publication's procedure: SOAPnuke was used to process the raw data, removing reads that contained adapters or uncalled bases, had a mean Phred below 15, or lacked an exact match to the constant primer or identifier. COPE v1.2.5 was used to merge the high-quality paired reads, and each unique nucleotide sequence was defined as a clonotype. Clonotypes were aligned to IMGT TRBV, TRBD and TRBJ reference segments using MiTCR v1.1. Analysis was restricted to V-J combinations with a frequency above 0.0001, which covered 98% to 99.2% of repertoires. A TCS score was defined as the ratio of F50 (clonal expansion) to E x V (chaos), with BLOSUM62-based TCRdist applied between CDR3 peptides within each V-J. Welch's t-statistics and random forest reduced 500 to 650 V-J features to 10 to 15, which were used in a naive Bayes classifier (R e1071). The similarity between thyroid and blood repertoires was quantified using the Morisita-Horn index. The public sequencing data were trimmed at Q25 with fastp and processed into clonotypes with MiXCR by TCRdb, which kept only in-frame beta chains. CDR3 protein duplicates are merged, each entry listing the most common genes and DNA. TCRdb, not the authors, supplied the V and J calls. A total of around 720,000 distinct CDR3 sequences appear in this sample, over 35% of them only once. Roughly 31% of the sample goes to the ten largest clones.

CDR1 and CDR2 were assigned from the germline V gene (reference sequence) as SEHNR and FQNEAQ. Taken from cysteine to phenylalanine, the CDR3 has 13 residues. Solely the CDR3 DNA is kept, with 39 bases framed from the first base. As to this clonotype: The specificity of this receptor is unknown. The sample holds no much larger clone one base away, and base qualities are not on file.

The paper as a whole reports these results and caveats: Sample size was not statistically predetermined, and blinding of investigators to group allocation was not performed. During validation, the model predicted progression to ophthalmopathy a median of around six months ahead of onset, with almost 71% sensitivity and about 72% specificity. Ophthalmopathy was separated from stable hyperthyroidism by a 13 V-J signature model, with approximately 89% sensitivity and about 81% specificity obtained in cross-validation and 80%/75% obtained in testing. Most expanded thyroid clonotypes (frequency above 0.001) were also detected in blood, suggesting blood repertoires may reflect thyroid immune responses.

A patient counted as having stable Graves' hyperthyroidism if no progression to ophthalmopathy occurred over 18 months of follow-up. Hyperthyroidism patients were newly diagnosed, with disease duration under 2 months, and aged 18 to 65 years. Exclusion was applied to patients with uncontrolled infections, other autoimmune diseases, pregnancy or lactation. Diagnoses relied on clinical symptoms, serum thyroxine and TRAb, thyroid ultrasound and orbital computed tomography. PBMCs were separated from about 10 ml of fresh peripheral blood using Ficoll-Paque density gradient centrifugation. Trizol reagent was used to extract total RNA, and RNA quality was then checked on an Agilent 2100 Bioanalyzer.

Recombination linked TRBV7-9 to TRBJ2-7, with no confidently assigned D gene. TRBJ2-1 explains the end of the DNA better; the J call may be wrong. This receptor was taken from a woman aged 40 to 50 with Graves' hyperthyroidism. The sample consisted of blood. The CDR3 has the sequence CASSYPSRNEQFF. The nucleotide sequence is TGTGCCAGCAGCTACCCCTCGCGCAATGAGCAGTTCTTC.